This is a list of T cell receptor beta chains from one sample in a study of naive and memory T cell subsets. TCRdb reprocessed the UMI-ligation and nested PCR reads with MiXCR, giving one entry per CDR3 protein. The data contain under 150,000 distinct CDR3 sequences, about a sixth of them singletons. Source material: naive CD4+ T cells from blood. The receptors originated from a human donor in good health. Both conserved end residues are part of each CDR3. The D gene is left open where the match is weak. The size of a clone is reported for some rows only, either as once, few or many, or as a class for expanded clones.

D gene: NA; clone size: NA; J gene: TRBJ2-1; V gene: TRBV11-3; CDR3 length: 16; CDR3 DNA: TGTGCCAGCAGCTTAGGCATGAGGCAGGGGTACAATGAGCAGTTCTTC; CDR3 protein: CASSLGMRQGYNEQFF
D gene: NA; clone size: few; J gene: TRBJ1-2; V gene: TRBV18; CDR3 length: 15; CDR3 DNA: TGTGCCAGCTCCCTCACGGGGGGGAAAGTCTATGGCTACACCTTC; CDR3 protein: CASSLTGGKVYGYTF
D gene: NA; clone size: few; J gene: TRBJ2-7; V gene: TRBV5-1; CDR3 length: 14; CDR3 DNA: TGCGCCAGCAGCTTTTTAAAGGACAGCTACGAGCAGTACTTC; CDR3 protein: CASSFLKDSYEQYF
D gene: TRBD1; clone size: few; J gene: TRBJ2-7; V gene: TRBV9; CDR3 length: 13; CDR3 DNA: TGTGCCAGCAGCGGGAGGACAGGCTACGAGCAGTACTTC; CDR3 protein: CASSGRTGYEQYF
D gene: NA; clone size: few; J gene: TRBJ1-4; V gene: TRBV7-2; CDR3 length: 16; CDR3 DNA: TGTGCCAGCAGCTCCCCTAGGGGACAAACTAATGAAAAACTGTTTTTT; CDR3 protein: CASSSPRGQTNEKLFF
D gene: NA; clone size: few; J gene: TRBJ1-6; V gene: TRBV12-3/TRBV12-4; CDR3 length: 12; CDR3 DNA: TGTGCCAGCAGCCGAAGCCGGGGCTCCCTCCACTTT; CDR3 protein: CASSRSRGSLHF
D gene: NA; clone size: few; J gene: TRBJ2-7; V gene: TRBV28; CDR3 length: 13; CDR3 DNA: TGTGCCAGCAGTACCCCGACAGGAGGCGAGCAGTACTTC; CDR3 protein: CASSTPTGGEQYF
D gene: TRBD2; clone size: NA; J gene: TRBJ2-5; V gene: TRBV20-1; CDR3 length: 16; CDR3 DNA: TGCAGTGCTAGGGAGGGCCTAGCGGGAATAACGGAGACCCAGTACTTC; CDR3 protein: CSAREGLAGITETQYF
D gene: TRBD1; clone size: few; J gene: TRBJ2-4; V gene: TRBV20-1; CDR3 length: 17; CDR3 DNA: TGCAGTGCTAGCCTCACCTCTGCCGGGACAGGGATAGGCATTCAGTACTTC; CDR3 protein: CSASLTSAGTGIGIQYF
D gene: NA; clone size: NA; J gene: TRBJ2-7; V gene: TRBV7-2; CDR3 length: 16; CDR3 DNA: TGTGCCAGCAGCTTAAGTAGCCGAACAAGCTCCTACGAGCAGTACTTC; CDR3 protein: CASSLSSRTSSYEQYF
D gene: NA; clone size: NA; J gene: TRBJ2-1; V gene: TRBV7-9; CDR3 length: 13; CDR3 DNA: TGTGCCAGCAGCCTACGGACTGACAATGAGCAGTTCTTC; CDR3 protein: CASSLRTDNEQFF
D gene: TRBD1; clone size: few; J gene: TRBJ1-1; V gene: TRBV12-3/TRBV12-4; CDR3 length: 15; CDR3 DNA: TGTGCCAGCAGTTTCAGAAACAGGGGAGACACTGAAGCTTTCTTT; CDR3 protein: CASSFRNRGDTEAFF
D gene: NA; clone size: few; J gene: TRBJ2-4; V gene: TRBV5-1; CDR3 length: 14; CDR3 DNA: TGCGCCAGCAGCTTGGACAGTCTAGGAAACATTCAGTACTTC; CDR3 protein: CASSLDSLGNIQYF
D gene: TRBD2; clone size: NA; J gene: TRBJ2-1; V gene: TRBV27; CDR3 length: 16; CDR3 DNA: TGTGCCAGCAGTTTACTAAAGCGGGAGGGCTACAATGAGCAGTTCTTC; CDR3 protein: CASSLLKREGYNEQFF
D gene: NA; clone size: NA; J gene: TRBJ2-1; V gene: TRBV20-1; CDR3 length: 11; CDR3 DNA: TGCAGTGCTAGTCTACGCGATGAGCAGTTCTTC; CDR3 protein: CSASLRDEQFF
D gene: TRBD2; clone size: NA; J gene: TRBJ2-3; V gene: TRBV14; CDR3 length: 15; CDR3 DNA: TGTGCCAGCAGCCAAACTAGCGGGATGACAGATACGCAGTATTTT; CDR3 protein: CASSQTSGMTDTQYF
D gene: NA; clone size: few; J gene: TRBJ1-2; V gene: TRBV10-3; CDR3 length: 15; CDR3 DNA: TGTGCCATCAGTGAGTCGAGCAACAGAAACTATGGCTACACCTTC; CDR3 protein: CAISESSNRNYGYTF
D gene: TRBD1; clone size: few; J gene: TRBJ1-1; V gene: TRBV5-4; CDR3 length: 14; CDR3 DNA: TGTGCCAGCAGCTTGTCGGGACAGACGATTGAAGCTTTCTTT; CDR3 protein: CASSLSGQTIEAFF
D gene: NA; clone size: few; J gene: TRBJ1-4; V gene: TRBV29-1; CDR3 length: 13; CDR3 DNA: TGCAGCGTTGTAGGGCAGCTTAATGAAAAACTGTTTTTT; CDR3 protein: CSVVGQLNEKLFF
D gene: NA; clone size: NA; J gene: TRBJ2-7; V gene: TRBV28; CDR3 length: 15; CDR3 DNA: TGTGCCACTCATACCGCGGGGGCAGCGAAGCACGAGCAGTACTTC; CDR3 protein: CATHTAGAAKHEQYF
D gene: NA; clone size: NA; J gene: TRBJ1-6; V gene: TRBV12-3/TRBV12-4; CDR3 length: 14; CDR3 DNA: TGTGCCAGCAGTCCCAGGGGATCGGGTTCACCCCTCCACTTT; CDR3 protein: CASSPRGSGSPLHF
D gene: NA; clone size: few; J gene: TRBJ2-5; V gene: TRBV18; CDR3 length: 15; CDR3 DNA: TGTGCCAGCTCACCACCGCTCCGGACAGAAGAGACCCAGTACTTC; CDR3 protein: CASSPPLRTEETQYF
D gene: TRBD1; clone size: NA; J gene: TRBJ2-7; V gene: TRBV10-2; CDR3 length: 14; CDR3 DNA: TGCGCCAGCAGTGAGTACTTGACAGGGCCCGAGCAGTACTTC; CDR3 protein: CASSEYLTGPEQYF
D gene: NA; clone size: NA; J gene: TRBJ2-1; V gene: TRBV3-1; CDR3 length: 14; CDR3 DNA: TGTGCCAGCAGCCAAGTTTCAACGAGCAATGAGCAGTTCTTC; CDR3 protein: CASSQVSTSNEQFF
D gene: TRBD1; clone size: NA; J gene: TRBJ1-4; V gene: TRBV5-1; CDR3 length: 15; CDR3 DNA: TGCGCCAGCAGCTGGACCGGGACAGGCAACGAAAAACTGTTTTTT; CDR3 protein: CASSWTGTGNEKLFF
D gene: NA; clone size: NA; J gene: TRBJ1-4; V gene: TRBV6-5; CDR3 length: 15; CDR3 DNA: TGTGCCAGCAGATACGCCGACAGGACTGCGGGGGAACTGTTTTTT; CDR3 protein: CASRYADRTAGELFF
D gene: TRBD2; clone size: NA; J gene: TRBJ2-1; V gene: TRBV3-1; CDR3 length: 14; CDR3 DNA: TGTGCCAGCACCCTGGCGAGCGGGAGTGGTGAGCAGTTCTTC; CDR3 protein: CASTLASGSGEQFF
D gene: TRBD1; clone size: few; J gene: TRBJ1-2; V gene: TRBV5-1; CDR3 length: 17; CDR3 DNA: TGCGCCAGCAGCTTCTCACCCTCCGGGACAGGGTTGGATGGCTACACCTTC; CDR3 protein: CASSFSPSGTGLDGYTF
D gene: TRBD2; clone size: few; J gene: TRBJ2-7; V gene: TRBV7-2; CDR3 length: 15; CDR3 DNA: TGTGCCAGCAGCCAAACTAGCGGGGGTTACTACGAGCAGTACTTC; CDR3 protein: CASSQTSGGYYEQYF
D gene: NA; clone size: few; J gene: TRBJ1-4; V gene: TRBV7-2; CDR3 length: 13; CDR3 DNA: TGTGCCAGCTCAGCAACAACTAATGAAAAACTGTTTTTT; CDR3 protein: CASSATTNEKLFF
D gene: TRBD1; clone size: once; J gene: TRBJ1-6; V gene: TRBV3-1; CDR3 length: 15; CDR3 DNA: TGTGCCAGCAGCCATAGGGACAGGGGAATAGCACCCCTCCACTTT; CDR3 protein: CASSHRDRGIAPLHF
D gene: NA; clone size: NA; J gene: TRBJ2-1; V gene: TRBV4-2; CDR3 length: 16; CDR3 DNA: TGTGCCAGCAGCCGGCCTGAGGCGAAGACCTACAATGAGCAGTTCTTC; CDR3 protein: CASSRPEAKTYNEQFF
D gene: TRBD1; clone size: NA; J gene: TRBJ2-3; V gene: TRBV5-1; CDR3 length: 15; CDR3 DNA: TGCGCCAGCAGCTGGCAGGGGGCGCAGGTAGATACGCAGTATTTT; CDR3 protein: CASSWQGAQVDTQYF
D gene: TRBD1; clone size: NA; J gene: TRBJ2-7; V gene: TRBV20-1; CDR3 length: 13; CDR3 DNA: TGCAGTGCTGGCACGGGACAGGGCTTCTCGCAGTACTTC; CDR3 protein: CSAGTGQGFSQYF
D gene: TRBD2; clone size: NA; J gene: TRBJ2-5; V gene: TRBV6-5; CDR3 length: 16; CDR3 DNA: TGTGCCAGCAGTTACGGGGGGACTAGCGGACAAGAGACCCAGTACTTC; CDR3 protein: CASSYGGTSGQETQYF
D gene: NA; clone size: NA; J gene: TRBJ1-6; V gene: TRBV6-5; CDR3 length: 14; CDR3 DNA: TGTGCCAGCAGTTACAGATCGGGGTTAGACCCCTCGGTTTTT; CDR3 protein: CASSYRSGLDPSVF
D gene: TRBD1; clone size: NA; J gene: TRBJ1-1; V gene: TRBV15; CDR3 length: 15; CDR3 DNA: TGTGCCACCAGAGACTCGACAGGGATGAACACTGAAGCTTTCTTT; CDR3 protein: CATRDSTGMNTEAFF
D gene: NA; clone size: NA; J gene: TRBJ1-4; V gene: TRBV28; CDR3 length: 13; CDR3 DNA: TGTGCCAGCAGTGCCTACAATGGGGAAAAACTGTTTTTT; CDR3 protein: CASSAYNGEKLFF
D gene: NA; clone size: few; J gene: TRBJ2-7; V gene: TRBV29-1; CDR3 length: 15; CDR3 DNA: TGCAGCGTTGGGCCACGGGGTACAGGACCCCGCTCTGAGTACTTC; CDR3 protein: CSVGPRGTGPRSEYF
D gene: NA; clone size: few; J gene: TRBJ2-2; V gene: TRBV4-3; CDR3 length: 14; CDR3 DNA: TGCGCCAGCAGCCAAGAGGAGAACACCGGGGAGCTGTTTTTT; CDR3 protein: CASSQEENTGELFF
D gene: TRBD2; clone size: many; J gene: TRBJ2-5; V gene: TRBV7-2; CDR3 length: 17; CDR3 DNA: TGTGCCAGCACCGGGACTAGCGGGAGACGTGGGCAAGAGACCCAGTACTTC; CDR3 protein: CASTGTSGRRGQETQYF
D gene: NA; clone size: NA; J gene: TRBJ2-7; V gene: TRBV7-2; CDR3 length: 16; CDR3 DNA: TGTGCCAGCAGCCCCCGAACCGGGACCGCAAGTTACGAGCAGTACTTC; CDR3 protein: CASSPRTGTASYEQYF
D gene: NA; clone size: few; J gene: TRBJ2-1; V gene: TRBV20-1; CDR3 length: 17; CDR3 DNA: TGCAGTGCTAGCCGTGGGAGTCTCTCTGGGGCCTACAATGAGCAGTTCTTC; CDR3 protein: CSASRGSLSGAYNEQFF
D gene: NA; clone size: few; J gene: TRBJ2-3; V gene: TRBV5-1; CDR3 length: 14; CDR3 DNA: TGCGCCAGCAGCTTAGGACAGTTCACAGATACGCAGTATTTT; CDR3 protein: CASSLGQFTDTQYF
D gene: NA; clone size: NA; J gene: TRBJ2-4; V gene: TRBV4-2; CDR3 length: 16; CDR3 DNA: TGTGCCAGCAGCCAAGCAAACTTAGGGGGATTAAACATTCAGTACTTC; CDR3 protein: CASSQANLGGLNIQYF
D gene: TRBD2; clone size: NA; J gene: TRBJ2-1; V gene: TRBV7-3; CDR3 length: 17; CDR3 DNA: TGTGCCAGCAGCTTAGGTTTAGCGGGAGGGCCTGACAATGAGCAGTTCTTC; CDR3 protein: CASSLGLAGGPDNEQFF
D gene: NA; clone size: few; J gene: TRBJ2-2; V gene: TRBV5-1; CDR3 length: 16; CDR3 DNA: TGCGCCAGCAGGCACAAAACAGGACCGAACACCGGGGAGCTGTTTTTT; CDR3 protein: CASRHKTGPNTGELFF
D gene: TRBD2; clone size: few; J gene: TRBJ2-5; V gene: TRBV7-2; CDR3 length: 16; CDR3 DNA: TGTGCCAGCAGCTTAGGGACGGGAGGGGGACAAGAGACCCAGTACTTC; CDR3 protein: CASSLGTGGGQETQYF